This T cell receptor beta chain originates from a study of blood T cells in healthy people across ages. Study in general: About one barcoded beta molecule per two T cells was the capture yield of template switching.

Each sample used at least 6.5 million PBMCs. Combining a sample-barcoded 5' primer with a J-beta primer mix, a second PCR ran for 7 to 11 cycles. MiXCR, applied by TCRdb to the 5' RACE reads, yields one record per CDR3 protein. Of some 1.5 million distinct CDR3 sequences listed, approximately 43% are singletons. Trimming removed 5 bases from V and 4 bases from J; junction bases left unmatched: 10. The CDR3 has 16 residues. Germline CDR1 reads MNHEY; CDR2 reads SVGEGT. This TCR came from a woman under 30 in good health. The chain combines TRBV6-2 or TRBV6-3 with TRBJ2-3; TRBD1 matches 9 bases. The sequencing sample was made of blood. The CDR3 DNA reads TGTGCCAGCAGTACTGGGACAGGGAGCCTCGCAGATACGCAGTATTTT. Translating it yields CASSTGTGSLADTQYF.